This T cell receptor beta chain was recorded in a study of cytomegalovirus exposure and HLA in healthy donors. From germline, CDR1 is MDHEN and CDR2 SYDVKM. Trimming stripped 2 bases from V and 8 bases from J, with 12 bases between. The CDR3 spans 14 residues. As regards this clone: Its antigen remains unidentified.

PCR amplification relied on 60 Vbeta primers (plus 13 Jbeta primers). The protocol was immunoSEQ multiplex PCR, while the TCRdb copy is restricted to in-frame clones and leaves out a portion. The repertoire holds 110,000 to 150,000 clones, with around 72% as singletons. Whole-study findings and limits: In an earlier analysis, most TCR beta V segments were productive about 87% or about 30% of the time.

The sample consisted of PBMCs. The genes are TRBV28 and TRBJ1-4; D is ambiguous. This clonotype was sampled from a man between 40 and 49 years old in good health and CMV-seronegative. CDR3 loop: CASSLEPPREKLFF. DNA of the CDR3: TGTGCCAGCAGTTTAGAGCCCCCCCGGGAAAAACTGTTTTTT.